Below are 7 T cell receptor beta chains sequenced from a single sample in a study of blood T cells in healthy people across ages. Together with a sample-barcoded 5' primer, a J-beta primer mix was included in a second PCR lasting roughly 6 to 12 cycles. TCRdb reprocessed the 5' RACE reads with MiXCR, giving one entry per CDR3 protein. The data hold hundreds of thousands of distinct CDR3 sequences, with 20% to 25% observed a single time. The sequencing input was blood. Every receptor here comes from an older man in good health.

In this sample, this clonotype turned up many times. Germline is not matched at one junction end, which may reflect a read error. This rearrangement joins TRBV11-2 to TRBJ1-1; no clear D gene. The CDR3 covers 15 residues. The V gene's germline CDR1 is SGHAT and CDR2 FQNNGV. The CDR3: CASSFVGPVNTEAFF. The CDR3 bases are TGTGCCAGCAGCTTCGTAGGGCCGGTGAATACTGAAGCTTTCTTT.

This clonotype has only a few counts. The rearrangement joins TRBV11-2 to TRBJ2-1, with D hard to call. CDR3 length: 15 residues. V lost 3 bases, J lost 2 bases, and 11 bases lay in between. CDR1 is SGHAT and CDR2 is FQNNGV in the germline V gene. In DNA, the CDR3 is TGTGCCAGCAGCTTCCAGCCTCCACCCTACAATGAGCAGTTCTTC. This gives the protein CASSFQPPPYNEQFF.

Ten or more counts support this clonotype. V is TRBV4-1 and J is TRBJ2-3; maybe TRBD1 (5 bases). Deletions cut 0 bases from V and 2 bases from J, with 21 bases between. From germline, CDR1 is MGHRA and CDR2 YSYEKL. This CDR3 has 19 residues. The CDR3 DNA follows: TGCGCCAGCAGCCAAGATTTAACAGGTTCTTACTTCCTCACAGATACGCAGTATTTT. It specifies CASSQDLTGSYFLTDTQYF.

This clonotype was counted only a few times. The CDR3 DNA follows: TGTGCCAGCACGGGGACAGGTAACTACAATGAGCAGTTCTTC. It encodes CASTGTGNYNEQFF. This chain connects TRBV27 to TRBJ2-1, with TRBD1 matching over 8 bases. After removal of 7 bases from V and 3 bases from J, the junction contained 5 bases not matched to a gene. Germline V lookup: CDR1 MNHEY, CDR2 SMNVEV (reference sequence). This CDR3 contains 14 residues.

V is TRBV7-9 and J is TRBJ2-7; D unresolved. The CDR3 length is 15 residues. Trimming stripped 2 bases from V and 1 base from J, with 12 bases between. Germline loops: CDR1 SEHNR, CDR2 FQNEAQ (reference sequence). CDR3 sequence reads: CASSLSGFSSYEQYV. In nucleotides, the CDR3 is TGTGCCAGCAGCTTATCGGGCTTCAGTTCCTACGAGCAGTACGTC.

The CDR3 reads CASSVHSGGSNEQFF. CDR3 coding DNA: TGTGCCAGCAGTGTTCATAGCGGGGGGAGCAATGAGCAGTTCTTC. The chain couples TRBV6-4 to TRBJ2-1; 10 bases match TRBD2. CDR1 is MRHNA, CDR2 SNTAGT, per germline. CDR3 length equals 15 residues. Germline trimming cut 4 bases from V and 6 bases from J; bases unmatched to any gene: 6.

V is TRBV28 and J is TRBJ2-7; D ambiguous. The CDR3 spans 15 residues. The germline CDR1 and CDR2 sequences are MDHEN and SYDVKM. V was trimmed by 6 bases and J by 2 bases, leaving 17 bases between them. CDR3 in amino acids: CASSPPTFAPYEQYV. The CDR3 DNA follows: TGTGCCAGCAGCCCCCCGACATTTGCCCCCTACGAGCAGTACGTC.